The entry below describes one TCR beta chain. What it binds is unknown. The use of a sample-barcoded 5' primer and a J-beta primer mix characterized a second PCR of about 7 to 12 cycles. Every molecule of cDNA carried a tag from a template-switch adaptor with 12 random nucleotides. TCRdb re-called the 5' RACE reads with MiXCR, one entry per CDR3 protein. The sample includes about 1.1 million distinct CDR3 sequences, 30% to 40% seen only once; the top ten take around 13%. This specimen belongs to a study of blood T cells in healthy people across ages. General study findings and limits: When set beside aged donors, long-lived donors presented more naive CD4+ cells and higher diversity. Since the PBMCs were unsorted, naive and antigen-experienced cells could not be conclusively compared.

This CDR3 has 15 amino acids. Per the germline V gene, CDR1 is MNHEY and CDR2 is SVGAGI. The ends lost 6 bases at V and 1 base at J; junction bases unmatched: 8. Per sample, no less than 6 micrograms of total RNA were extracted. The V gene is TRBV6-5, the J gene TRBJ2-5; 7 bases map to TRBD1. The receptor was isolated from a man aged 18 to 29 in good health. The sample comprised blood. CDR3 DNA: TGTGCCAGCAGCAACACCCGGGACAGCCAAGAGACCCAGTACTTC. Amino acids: CASSNTRDSQETQYF.